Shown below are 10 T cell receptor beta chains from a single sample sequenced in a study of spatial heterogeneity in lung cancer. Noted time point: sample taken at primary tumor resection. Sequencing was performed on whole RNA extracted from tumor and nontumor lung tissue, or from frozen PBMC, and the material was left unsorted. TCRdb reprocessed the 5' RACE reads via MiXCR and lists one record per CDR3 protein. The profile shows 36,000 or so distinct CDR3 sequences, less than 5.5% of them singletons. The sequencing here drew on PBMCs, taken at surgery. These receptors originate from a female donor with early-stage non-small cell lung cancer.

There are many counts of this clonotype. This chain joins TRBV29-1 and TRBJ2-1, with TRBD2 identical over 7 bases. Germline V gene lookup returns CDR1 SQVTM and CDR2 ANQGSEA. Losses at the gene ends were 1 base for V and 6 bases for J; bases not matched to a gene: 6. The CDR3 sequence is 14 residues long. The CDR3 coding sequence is TGCAGCGTTGAAGGAGCTAGCGGAAGCAATGAGCAGTTCTTC. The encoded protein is CSVEGASGSNEQFF.

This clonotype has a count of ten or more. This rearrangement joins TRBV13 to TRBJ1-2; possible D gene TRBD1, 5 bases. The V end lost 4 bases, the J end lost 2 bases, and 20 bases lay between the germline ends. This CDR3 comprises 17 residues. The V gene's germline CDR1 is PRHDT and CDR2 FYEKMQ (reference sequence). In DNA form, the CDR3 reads TGTGCCAGCAGCTCCCCATTTGATCGGGGGGGAAACTATGGCTACACCTTC. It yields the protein CASSSPFDRGGNYGYTF.

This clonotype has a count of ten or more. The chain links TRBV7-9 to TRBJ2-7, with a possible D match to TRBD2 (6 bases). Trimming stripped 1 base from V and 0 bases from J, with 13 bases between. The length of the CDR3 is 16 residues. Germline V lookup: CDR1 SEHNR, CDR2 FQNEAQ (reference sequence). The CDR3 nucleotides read TGTGCCAGCAGCTTAGGTGGTGGGAGGAGCTCCTACGAGCAGTACTTC. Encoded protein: CASSLGGGRSSYEQYF.

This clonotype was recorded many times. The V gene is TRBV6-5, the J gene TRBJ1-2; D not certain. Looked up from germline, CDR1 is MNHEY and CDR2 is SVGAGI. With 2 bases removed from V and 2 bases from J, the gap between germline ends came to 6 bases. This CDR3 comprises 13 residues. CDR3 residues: CASSYEGNYGYTF. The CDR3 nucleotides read TGTGCCAGCAGTTACGAAGGGAACTATGGCTACACCTTC.

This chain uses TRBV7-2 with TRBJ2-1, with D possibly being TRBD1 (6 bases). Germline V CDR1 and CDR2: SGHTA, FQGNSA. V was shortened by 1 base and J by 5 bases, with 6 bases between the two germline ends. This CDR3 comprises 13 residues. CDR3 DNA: TGTGCCAGCAGCTTAGGGACAGACAATGAGCAGTTCTTC. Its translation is CASSLGTDNEQFF.

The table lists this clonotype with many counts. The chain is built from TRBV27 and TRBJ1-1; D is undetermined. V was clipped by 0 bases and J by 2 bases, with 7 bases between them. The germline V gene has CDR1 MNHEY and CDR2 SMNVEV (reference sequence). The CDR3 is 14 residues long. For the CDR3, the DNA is TGTGCCAGCAGTTTATCCTATGGAAACACTGAAGCTTTCTTT. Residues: CASSLSYGNTEAFF.

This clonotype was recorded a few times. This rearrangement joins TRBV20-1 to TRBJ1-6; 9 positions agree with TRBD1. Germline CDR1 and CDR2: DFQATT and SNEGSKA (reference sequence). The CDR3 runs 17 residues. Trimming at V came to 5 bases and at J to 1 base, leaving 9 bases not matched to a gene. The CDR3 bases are TGCAGTGCTCGCTCCGGGACAGGGACGTCCTATAATTCACCCCTCCACTTT. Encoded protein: CSARSGTGTSYNSPLHF.

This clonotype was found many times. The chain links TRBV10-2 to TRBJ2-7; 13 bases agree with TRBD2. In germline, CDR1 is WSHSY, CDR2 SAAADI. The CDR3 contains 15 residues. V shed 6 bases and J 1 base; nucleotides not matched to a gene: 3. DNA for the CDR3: TGCGCCAGCAGCAGACTAGCGGGGGGTTCCTACGAGCAGTACTTC. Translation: CASSRLAGGSYEQYF.

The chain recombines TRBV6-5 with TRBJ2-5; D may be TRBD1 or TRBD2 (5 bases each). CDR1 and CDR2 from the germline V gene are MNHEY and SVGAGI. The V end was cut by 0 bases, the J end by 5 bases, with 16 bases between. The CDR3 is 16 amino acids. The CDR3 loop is CASSYSRGAPQETQYF. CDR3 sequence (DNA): TGTGCCAGCAGTTACTCGAGAGGGGCCCCTCAGGAGACCCAGTACTTC.

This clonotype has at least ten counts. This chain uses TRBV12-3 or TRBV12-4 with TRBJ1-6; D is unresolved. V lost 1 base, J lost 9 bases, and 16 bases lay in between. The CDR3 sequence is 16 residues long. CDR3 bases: TGTGCCAGCAGTTTAGAGACGGTCCTCGGGGTTTCACCCCTCCACTTT. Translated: CASSLETVLGVSPLHF.